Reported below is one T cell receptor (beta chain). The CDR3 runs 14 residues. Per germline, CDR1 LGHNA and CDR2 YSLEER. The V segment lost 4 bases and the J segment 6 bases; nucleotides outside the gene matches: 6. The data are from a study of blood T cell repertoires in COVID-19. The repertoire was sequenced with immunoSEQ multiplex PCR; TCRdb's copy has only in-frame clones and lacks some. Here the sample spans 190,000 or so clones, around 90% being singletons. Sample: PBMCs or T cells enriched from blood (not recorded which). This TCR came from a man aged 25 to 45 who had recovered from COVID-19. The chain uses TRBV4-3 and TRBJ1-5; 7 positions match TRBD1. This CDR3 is CASSPTGPGQPQHF. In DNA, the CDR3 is TGCGCCAGCAGCCCGACAGGGCCGGGTCAGCCCCAGCATTTT.